The source of this TCR beta chain is a study of identical twins. The study's findings and limits: Memory repertoires lacked the insertion deficit that abundant cord blood beta clonotypes showed. Modeled out-of-frame TCR alpha sharing in monozygotic twins fell below observed levels.

Per germline, CDR1 SGHTA and CDR2 FQGNSA. Trimming shortened V by 5 bases and J by 5 bases, and 13 bases separated the two germline ends. The CDR3 loop spans 14 amino acids. This clonotype occurred many times. Its antigen remains unidentified. MiXCR was run by TCRdb on the 5' RACE reads, yielding one entry per CDR3 protein. The sample consists of around 490,000 distinct CDR3 sequences, 13% to 15% of them appearing once. The sample also formed part of further work on yellow fever vaccine responses in identical twins.

Sample: CD4+ T cells sorted from blood. V and J are TRBV7-2 and TRBJ2-1, with D uncertain. This receptor was taken from a woman between 18 and 29 years old in good health. The CDR3 spells CASSPYGPHNEQFF. The CDR3 nucleotides read TGTGCCAGCAGCCCGTATGGCCCACACAATGAGCAGTTCTTC.